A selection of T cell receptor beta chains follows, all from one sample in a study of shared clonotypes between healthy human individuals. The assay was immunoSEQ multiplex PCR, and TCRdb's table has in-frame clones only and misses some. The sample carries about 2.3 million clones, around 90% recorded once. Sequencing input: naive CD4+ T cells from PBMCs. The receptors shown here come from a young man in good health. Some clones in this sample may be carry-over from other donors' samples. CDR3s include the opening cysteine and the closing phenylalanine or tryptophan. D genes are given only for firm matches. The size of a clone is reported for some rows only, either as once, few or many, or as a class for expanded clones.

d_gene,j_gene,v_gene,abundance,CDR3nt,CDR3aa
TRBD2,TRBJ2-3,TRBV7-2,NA,TGTGCCAGCAGCTTAGAGGTAGCGGGAGGCCCTCGGGCAGATACGCAGTATTTT,CASSLEVAGGPRADTQYF
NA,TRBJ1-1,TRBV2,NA,TGTGCCAGCTCCATTCGGGGAGGGACTGAAGCTTTCTTT,CASSIRGGTEAFF
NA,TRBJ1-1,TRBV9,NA,TGTGCCAGCAGCGTACTCCCGTGGGGTGGGGGCACTGAAGCTTTCTTT,CASSVLPWGGGTEAFF
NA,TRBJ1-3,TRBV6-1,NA,TGTGCCAGCAGTGTCCAACAGCTTGGACTTGGAAACACCATATATTTT,CASSVQQLGLGNTIYF
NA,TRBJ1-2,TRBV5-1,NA,TGCGCCAGCAGCTCGGGACAAGCTATGGGCTATGGCTACACCTTC,CASSSGQAMGYGYTF
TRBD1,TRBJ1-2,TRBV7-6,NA,TGTGCCAGCAGCTTAGTCCCGACAGGGCCTACATTGGGGGGTGGCTACACCTTC,CASSLVPTGPTLGGGYTF
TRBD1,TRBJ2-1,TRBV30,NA,TGTGCCTGGCACGCGGACAGGAACAATGAGCAGTTCTTC,CAWHADRNNEQFF
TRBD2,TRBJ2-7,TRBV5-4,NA,TGTGCCAGCAGCAATCGGTTAGCGGGCCTATCCTACGAGCAGTACTTC,CASSNRLAGLSYEQYF
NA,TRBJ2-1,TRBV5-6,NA,TGTGCCAGCAGCCAGTCCACTAGGTTTGGAAGAGAGCAGTTCTTC,CASSQSTRFGREQFF
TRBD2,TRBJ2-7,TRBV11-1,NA,TGTGCCAAAGGGACTAGCGGCGTCTCCTCCTACGAGCAGTACTTC,CAKGTSGVSSYEQYF
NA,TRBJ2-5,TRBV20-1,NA,TGCAGTGCTTTGTACTTGGAGACCCAGTACTTC,CSALYLETQYF
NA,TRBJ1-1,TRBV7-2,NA,TGTGCCAGCAGCTTGTCCGGGGCTAACAGCGAAGCTTTCTTT,CASSLSGANSEAFF
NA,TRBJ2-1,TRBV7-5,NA,TGTGCCAGAAGCTTAGCGCGGGGGGACAGAAACTCCTACAATGAGCAGTTCTTC,CARSLARGDRNSYNEQFF
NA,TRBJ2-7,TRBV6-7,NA,TGTGCCTCCAGCCTGAGGTGGGACGGGTACTTC,CASSLRWDGYF
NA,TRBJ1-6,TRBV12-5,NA,TGTGCTAGTGGTTTGCCCTCCCGTTCACCCCTCCACTTT,CASGLPSRSPLHF
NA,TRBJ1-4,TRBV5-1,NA,TGCGCCAGCAGCTCTTTGGTTGCTAATGAAAAACTGTTTTTT,CASSSLVANEKLFF
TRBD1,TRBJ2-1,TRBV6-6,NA,TGTGCCAGCAGTTGGCCGGAGGGACAGGGCTACAATGAGCAGTTCTTC,CASSWPEGQGYNEQFF
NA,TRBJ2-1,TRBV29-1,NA,TGCAGCGTTGGAGAAAGCTCCTACAATGAGCAGTTCTTC,CSVGESSYNEQFF
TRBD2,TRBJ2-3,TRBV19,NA,TGTGCCAGTAGTATAAACGGGAGGGCCACAGATACGCAGTATTTT,CASSINGRATDTQYF
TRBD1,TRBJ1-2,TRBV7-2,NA,TGTGCCAGCAGCTTGACAGGGGGCCTGGGGTATGGCTACACCTTC,CASSLTGGLGYGYTF
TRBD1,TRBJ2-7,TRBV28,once,TGTGCCAGCAGAACCGGACAGGGGGAGTACTTC,CASRTGQGEYF
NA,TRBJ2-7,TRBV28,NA,TGTGCCAGCAGCACCACCGGGGGCACCTACGAGCAGTACTTC,CASSTTGGTYEQYF
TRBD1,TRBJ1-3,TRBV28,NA,TGTGCCAGCGGGGACAGGGCCTTTACTGGGGGAAACACCATATATTTT,CASGDRAFTGGNTIYF
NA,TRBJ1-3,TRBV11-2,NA,TGTGCCAGCAGTGATGGCTCTGGAAACACCATATATTTT,CASSDGSGNTIYF
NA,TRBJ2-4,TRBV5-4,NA,TGTGCCAGCAGCTCGGACAGTTTAGCCAAAAACATTCAGTACTTC,CASSSDSLAKNIQYF
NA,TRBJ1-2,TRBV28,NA,TGTGCCAGCAGGGAACACAGGGATGGCTACACCTTC,CASREHRDGYTF
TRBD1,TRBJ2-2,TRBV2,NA,TGTGCCAGCAACCGGAGGGGAATGACAGGGGTTGACACCGGGGAGCTGTTTTTT,CASNRRGMTGVDTGELFF
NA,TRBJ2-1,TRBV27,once,TGTGCCAGCAGTTCGCCGGGACAACCTCCCAATGAGCAGTTCTTC,CASSSPGQPPNEQFF
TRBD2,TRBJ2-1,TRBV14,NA,TGTGCCAGCAGCCTGACTAGCGGGAGGCTTTATGAGCAGTTCTTC,CASSLTSGRLYEQFF
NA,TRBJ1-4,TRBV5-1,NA,TGCGCCAGCAGCGCAGAAAATAATGTGGCCGGAAAACTGTTTTTT,CASSAENNVAGKLFF
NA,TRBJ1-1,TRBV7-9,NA,TGTGCCAGCAGCTTCGCAGGGGTGAACACTGAAGCTTTCTTT,CASSFAGVNTEAFF
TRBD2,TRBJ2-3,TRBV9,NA,TGTGCCAGCAGCTCGGGACTAGCGGAAAGCACAGATACGCAGTATTTT,CASSSGLAESTDTQYF
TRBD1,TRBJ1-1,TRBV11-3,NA,TGTGCCAGCAGCTCGGGACAGGGATCGAGAGCTTTCTTT,CASSSGQGSRAFF
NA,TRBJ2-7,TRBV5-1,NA,TGCGCCAGCAATTACCGTGGGGGCCCAGCTTACGAGCAGTACTTC,CASNYRGGPAYEQYF
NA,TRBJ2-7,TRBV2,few,TGTGCCAGCACCCTTAGCTCCTACGAGCAGTACTTC,CASTLSSYEQYF
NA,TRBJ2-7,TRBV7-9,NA,TGTGCCGCCTCGCGGGCTAGCTCCTACGAGCAGTACTTC,CAASRASSYEQYF
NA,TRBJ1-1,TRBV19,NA,TGTGCCAGTAGTATTTTGCCTCCAGGGGAGAACACTGAAGCTTTCTTT,CASSILPPGENTEAFF
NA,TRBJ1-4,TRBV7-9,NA,TGTGCCAGCAGCTTACGCGCAACTAATGAAAAACTGTTTTTT,CASSLRATNEKLFF
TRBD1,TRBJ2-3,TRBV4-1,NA,TGCGCCAGCCACCAAGAGGGGGCGCGGGCAGATACGCAGTATTTT,CASHQEGARADTQYF
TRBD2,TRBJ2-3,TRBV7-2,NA,TGTGCCAGCAGCTCCGGGGTGGCGGGAGGGTTGGATACGCAGTATTTT,CASSSGVAGGLDTQYF
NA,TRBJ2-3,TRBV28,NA,TGTGCCAGCAGTTTCCCAGGGGACCCTACGCAGTATTTT,CASSFPGDPTQYF
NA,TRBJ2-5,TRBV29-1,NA,TGCAGCGGTCGTAGTCCAGGGAAAGAGACCCAGTACTTC,CSGRSPGKETQYF
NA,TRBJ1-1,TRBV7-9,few,TGTGCCAGCCGAATCACAGGGCGTCCTGAAGCTTTCTTT,CASRITGRPEAFF
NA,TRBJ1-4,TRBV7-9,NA,TGTGCCAGCAGCGCGGGGGGATTGGGTGAAAAACTGTTTTTT,CASSAGGLGEKLFF
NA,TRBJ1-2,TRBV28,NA,TGTGCCAGCAGTTGGGGGGCCTATGGCTACACCTTC,CASSWGAYGYTF
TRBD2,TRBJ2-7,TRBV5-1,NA,TGCGCCAGCAGATATAGCGGGCCCTCAACTTACGAGCAGTACTTC,CASRYSGPSTYEQYF
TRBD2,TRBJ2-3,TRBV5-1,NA,TGCGCCAGCACCCCCGGGGGAGCGGGAGGGGCAGATACGCAGTATTTT,CASTPGGAGGADTQYF